These 27 T cell receptor beta chains came from one sample sequenced in a study of cytomegalovirus exposure and HLA in healthy donors. This PCR relied on a set of 60 Vbeta primers and 13 Jbeta primers. Using immunoSEQ multiplex PCR, the repertoire was profiled, and TCRdb retains in-frame clones only, with some absent. The table lists approximately 140,000 clones, roughly 80% of them singletons. The source material was PBMCs. These receptors were obtained from a man between 18 and 29 years old in good health and CMV-seronegative.

The CDR3 loop reads CASSQDTYEQYF. As DNA, the CDR3 is TGTGCCAGCAGTCAGGATACCTACGAGCAGTACTTC. V is TRBV6-5 and J is TRBJ2-7; D is undetermined. In germline, CDR1 is MNHEY, CDR2 SVGAGI. Trimming pared 5 bases from V and 2 bases from J, leaving 7 bases between. This CDR3 comprises 12 residues.

This clone was seen a handful of times. The chain couples TRBV6-5 to TRBJ2-7; possible D gene TRBD1, 5 bases. Germline CDR1 MNHEY, CDR2 SVGAGI. The CDR3 has 15 residues. Trimming shortened V by 0 bases and J by 7 bases, and 16 bases separated the two germline ends. The CDR3 bases are TGTGCCAGCAGTTACTCCCGAACAGGCCAGGGTGAGCAGTACTTC. Its translation: CASSYSRTGQGEQYF.

The chain carries TRBV5-4 and TRBJ2-1; 8 bases map to TRBD2. The junction had 8 bases not matched to a gene; V was cut back by 4 bases and J by 8 bases. In germline, CDR1 is SGHNT, CDR2 YYREEE (reference sequence). CDR3 length: 14 amino acids. CDR3 nucleotides: TGTGCCAGCAGCGTATCGGGGGGGCAATATGAGCAGTTCTTC. It codes for CASSVSGGQYEQFF.

CDR3 bases: TGTGCCAGCAGCTTTCTGGGGCGAAGCAATCAGCCCCAGCATTTT. It specifies CASSFLGRSNQPQHF. The J gene is TRBJ1-5, the V gene TRBV5-6; TRBD1 is a possible D gene (5 bases). Germline assignment: CDR1 SGHDT and CDR2 YYEEEE. The CDR3 has 15 residues. Deletions cut 2 bases from V and 1 base from J, with 10 bases between.

The V gene is TRBV15, the J gene TRBJ1-1, with 7 bases fitting TRBD1. J gave up 2 bases and V 8 bases, and 5 bases lay outside the gene matches. Per the germline V gene, CDR1 is LNHNV and CDR2 is YYDKDF (reference sequence). The CDR3 loop spans 13 amino acids. The DNA for the CDR3 is TGTGCCACCGGGGGACAGTTAAACACTGAAGCTTTCTTT. This encodes CATGGQLNTEAFF. Combining the CDR3 with reference TRBV15 and TRBJ1-1 gives the whole variable domain DAMVIQNPRYQVTQFGKPVTLSCSQTLNHNVMYWYQQKSSQAPKLLFHYYDKDFNNEADTPDNFQSRRPNTSFCFLDIRSPGLGDTAMYLCATGGQLNTEAFFGQGTRLTVV.

This clone was detected only once. The CDR3 bases are TGTGCCAGCAGCCGGGGACAGTACAATCAGCCCCAGCATTTT. Translation: CASSRGQYNQPQHF. The chain links TRBV7-2 to TRBJ1-5; 7 nucleotides match TRBD1. The CDR3 has 14 amino acids. The ends lost 5 bases at V and 3 bases at J; junction bases unmatched: 4. In germline, CDR1 is SGHTA, CDR2 FQGNSA. Drawing the rest from reference TRBV7-2 and TRBJ1-5, the complete variable domain is GAGVSQSPSNKVTEKGKDVELRCDPISGHTALYWYRQSLGQGLEFLIYFQGNSAPDKSGLPSDRFSAERTGGSVSTLTIQRTQQEDSAVYLCASSRGQYNQPQHFGDGTRLSIL.

The J gene is TRBJ1-2, the V gene TRBV5-1; possibly TRBD1 for D (5 bases). The CDR3 is 15 residues long. The V end lost 4 bases, the J end lost 0 bases, and 13 bases lay between the germline ends. Germline V gene sequence: CDR1 SGHRS, CDR2 YFSETQ. CDR3 in DNA: TGCGCCAGCAGCGAGGACGTGGACACTAACTATGGCTACACCTTC. Translation gives CASSEDVDTNYGYTF.

This clone was seen a few times. This sequence joins TRBV6-1 and TRBJ2-7, with TRBD2 identical over 9 bases. J was trimmed by 2 bases and V by 6 bases; bases with no gene match: 8. CDR3 length: 15 residues. CDR1 and CDR2 (germline): MNHNS, SASEGT. The CDR3 bases are TGTGCCAGCAGCTTGACTAGCGGATTCCCCTACGAGCAGTACTTC. Translating gives CASSLTSGFPYEQYF.

The gene calls are TRBV6-6 and TRBJ2-7; 7 nucleotides align to TRBD1. Germline-derived CDR1 and CDR2 are MNHNY and SVGAGI (reference sequence). This CDR3 spans 14 amino acids. The trim removed 5 bases at V and 5 bases at J, leaving 9 bases unmatched. The CDR3 DNA is TGTGCCAGCAGTACCTCAGACAGGGCAAACGAGCAGTACTTC. Protein: CASSTSDRANEQYF.

The chain employs TRBV7-9 and TRBJ2-7; D is unresolved. The CDR3 is 13 residues long. Trimming stripped 6 bases from V and 1 base from J, with 10 bases between. Germline values: CDR1 SEHNR, CDR2 FQNEAQ (reference sequence). DNA for the CDR3: TGTGCCAGCAGTCGTTTTCAGTCCTACGAGCAGTACTTC. As protein: CASSRFQSYEQYF.

This clone was seen a handful of times. The rearrangement joins TRBV5-1 to TRBJ1-2; weak D call: TRBD1 (5 bases). The CDR3 length is 14 residues. Looked up from germline, CDR1 is SGHRS and CDR2 is YFSETQ. V gave up 0 bases and J gave up 2 bases, with 8 bases separating them. In nucleotides, the CDR3 is TGCGCCAGCAGCTTGGGGACAACAAACTATGGCTACACCTTC. This gives the protein CASSLGTTNYGYTF.

As to this clone: The identical CDR3 is also encoded by other nucleotide sequences in the sample. The chain couples TRBV27 to TRBJ1-5; 7 bases agree with TRBD1. Germline assignment: CDR1 MNHEY and CDR2 SMNVEV (reference sequence). Trimming at V came to 5 bases and at J to 1 base, leaving 2 bases not matched to a gene. CDR3 length equals 14 residues. CDR3 sequence: CASSVQGSNQPQHF. The CDR3 DNA sequence: TGTGCCAGCAGTGTACAGGGGAGCAATCAGCCCCAGCATTTT.

This chain uses TRBV7-8 with TRBJ1-2; TRBD1 might be the D (6 bases). Germline CDR1 SGHVS, CDR2 FQNEAQ. V was trimmed by 5 bases and J by 7 bases, leaving 11 bases between them. The CDR3 extends over 12 amino acids. CDR3 loop: CASSAQGRGYTF. The CDR3 nucleotides read TGTGCCAGCAGCGCCCAGGGGCGTGGCTACACCTTC.

The chain recombines TRBV15 with TRBJ1-5, with 7 bases aligning to TRBD1. The CDR3 is 14 residues long. Per the germline V gene, CDR1 is LNHNV and CDR2 is YYDKDF (reference sequence). J gave up 1 base and V 6 bases, and 3 bases lay outside the gene matches. The CDR3 reads CATSTRGSNQPQHF. The CDR3 DNA reads as TGTGCCACCAGTACCAGGGGGAGCAATCAGCCCCAGCATTTT.

This clone was observed once. V and J are TRBV7-2 and TRBJ1-1, with D maybe TRBD1 (5 bases). Germline CDR1 and CDR2: SGHTA and FQGNSA. The CDR3 contains 13 residues. V gave up 1 base and J gave up 5 bases, with 8 bases separating them. For the CDR3, the DNA is TGTGCCAGCAGCTTAGGACAGCTTACTGAAGCTTTCTTT. As protein: CASSLGQLTEAFF. Looking up the rest from reference TRBV7-2 and TRBJ1-1 gives the full variable domain: GAGVSQSPSNKVTEKGKDVELRCDPISGHTALYWYRQSLGQGLEFLIYFQGNSAPDKSGLPSDRFSAERTGGSVSTLTIQRTQQEDSAVYLCASSLGQLTEAFFGQGTRLTVV.

V is TRBV9 and J is TRBJ2-5; 10 bases line up with TRBD2. The V gene's germline CDR1 is SGDLS and CDR2 YYNGEE. Germline trimming cut 3 bases from V and 5 bases from J; bases unmatched to any gene: 4. CDR3 length: 14 residues. The CDR3 nucleotides are TGTGCCAGCAGCGCGACTAGCGGGTCGGAGACCCAGTACTTC. Translation: CASSATSGSETQYF.

Points on this clone: A junction boundary mismatches the germline segment, possibly from a read error. The chain joins TRBV6-6 to TRBJ1-2, with no clear D. Germline V gene data show CDR1 as MNHNY and CDR2 as SVGAGI (reference sequence). The CDR3 extends over 9 amino acids. In nucleotides, the CDR3 is TGTGCCAGCAGTCCCGCCAAACATTTC. This sequence encodes CASSPAKHF.

This chain uses TRBV7-2 with TRBJ2-2, with no clear D. Trimming took off 1 base at V and 4 bases at J, with 10 bases between the two ends. The CDR3 has 15 residues. Germline CDR1 reads SGHTA; CDR2 reads FQGNSA. CDR3 protein: CASSLDRSSTGELFF. The CDR3 DNA reads as TGTGCCAGCAGCTTAGATAGGTCTAGCACCGGGGAGCTGTTTTTT.

This clone was counted a few times. The chain is built from TRBV7-9 and TRBJ1-1; D might be TRBD1 (6 bases). The CDR3 contains 14 residues. Trimming left V 7 bases short and J 0 bases short, with 12 bases between. The germline V gene encodes CDR1 SEHNR and CDR2 FQNEAQ (reference sequence). CDR3 residues: CASTMGDMNTEAFF. CDR3 nucleotide sequence: TGTGCCAGCACTATGGGGGACATGAACACTGAAGCTTTCTTT.

The chain uses TRBV6-1 and TRBJ2-7; perhaps TRBD2 as D (5 bases). V dropped 8 bases and J dropped 0 bases, with 11 bases sitting between them. CDR1 and CDR2 (germline): MNHNS, SASEGT. The CDR3 contains 13 residues. The CDR3 reads CASRGYPSYEQYF. As DNA, the CDR3 is TGTGCCAGCCGCGGGTATCCCTCCTACGAGCAGTACTTC.

For this clone: Other DNA variants within this sample encode the same CDR3. The V and J genes are TRBV6-5 and TRBJ1-2, with 8 nucleotides matching TRBD1. Per the germline V gene, CDR1 is MNHEY and CDR2 is SVGAGI. This CDR3 contains 14 residues. Unmatched junction bases numbered 2, after V lost 0 bases and J lost 5 bases. The CDR3 region is CASSYSDRGYGYTF. The CDR3 nucleotides are TGTGCCAGCAGTTACTCCGACAGGGGATATGGCTACACCTTC.

The genes are TRBV9 and TRBJ1-1; D unresolved. Trimming removed 4 bases at V and 6 bases at J, with 16 bases between. This CDR3 region has 14 residues. Germline V gives CDR1 SGDLS, CDR2 YYNGEE. This CDR3 is CASSPHGDLAEAFF. The CDR3 DNA follows: TGTGCCAGCAGCCCTCACGGGGATTTGGCTGAAGCTTTCTTT.

The J gene is TRBJ2-1, the V gene TRBV19; 10 bases align to TRBD1. V was clipped by 7 bases and J by 9 bases; unmatched bases: 6. The CDR3 contains 13 residues. Germline V CDR1 and CDR2: LNHDA, SQIVND (reference sequence). The CDR3 DNA sequence: TGTGCCAGTAAAAGGGACAGGGGCGGTGAGCAGTTCTTC. Residues: CASKRDRGGEQFF.

This clone has only one observation. V is TRBV5-1 and J is TRBJ2-3; a weak D match, TRBD1 (6 bases). Germline V lookup: CDR1 SGHRS, CDR2 YFSETQ. Trimming left V 5 bases short and J 0 bases short, with 13 bases between. CDR3 length: 15 residues. The CDR3 spells CASSLRTDSTDTQYF. In DNA, the CDR3 is TGCGCCAGCAGTTTGAGGACAGATAGCACAGATACGCAGTATTTT.

The chain has TRBV27 and TRBJ2-7, with 8 nucleotides matching TRBD1. This CDR3 is 13 amino acids long. V shed 8 bases and J 8 bases; nucleotides not matched to a gene: 11. Germline CDR1 reads MNHEY; CDR2 reads SMNVEV (reference sequence). The CDR3 bases are TGTGCCAGCCTAGGACAGGGTGCGCCTAAGCAGTACTTC. Translated: CASLGQGAPKQYF.

In regard to this clone: Other DNA sequences within the sample encode an identical CDR3. This chain uses TRBV18 with TRBJ2-5; no firm D call. V gave up 6 bases and J gave up 5 bases, with 19 bases separating them. This CDR3 spans 15 amino acids. Germline-derived CDR1 and CDR2 are KGHSH and LQKENI. The CDR3 loop is CASSPSGTLTETQYF. CDR3 sequence (DNA): TGTGCCAGCTCGCCATCGGGTACGCTGACGGAGACCCAGTACTTC.

The CDR3 sequence: CASSYSHRMNTEAFF. The CDR3 nucleotides read TGTGCCAGCAGTTACTCGCACAGGATGAACACTGAAGCTTTCTTT. This sequence joins TRBV6-5 and TRBJ1-1, with D possibly TRBD1 on 5 matching bases. Germline V CDR1 and CDR2: MNHEY, SVGAGI. The germline V and J ends were trimmed by 0 bases and 0 bases, with 8 bases remaining between them. The CDR3 spans 15 residues.